One T cell receptor (beta chain) is described in this entry. Central memory, naive, regulatory and stem cell-like memory CD4+ cells were sorted by CD45RO/CCR7/CD25/CD127/CD95/CD27. The sample originates from a study of beta chain features in type 1 diabetes. The investigators reverse transcribed all of the isolated RNA, so they sequenced expressed TCRB transcripts. Measured with immunoSEQ multiplex PCR; TCRdb has only the in-frame clones, and not every one. The table shows roughly 370,000 clones, with over 11% occurring only once. V shed 4 bases and J 4 bases; nucleotides not matched to a gene: 11. The germline V gene encodes CDR1 GTSNPN and CDR2 SVGIG (reference sequence). The CDR3 runs to 15 residues.

J is TRBJ1-2 and V is TRBV30, with 8 positions matching TRBD1. The sequence was collected from a man between 25 and 39 years old in good health. Sequences were obtained from naive CD4+ T cells from blood. CDR3 residues: CAWTQGQGTSYGYTF. CDR3 nucleotide sequence: TGTGCCTGGACTCAAGGACAGGGAACCAGCTATGGCTACACCTTC.